This T cell receptor (beta chain) was captured by sequencing in a study of cytomegalovirus exposure and HLA in healthy donors. Study information: In an early release, HLA-typed donors contributed 75 million to 85 million unique TCR sequences.

Study results and limitations: Associated with cytomegalovirus, according to the listing, were around 160 TCR beta chains. CMV antigen specificity was confirmed in vitro for a few CMV-associated chains.

In this sample, this clone turned up once. The antigen is unknown. PCR used 60 Vbeta primers and 13 Jbeta primers. Sequenced by immunoSEQ multiplex PCR; TCRdb stores in-frame clones only, minus some. This table holds approximately 150,000 clones, 65% to 90% found once. The TCR originated in a woman aged 30 to 39 in good health and CMV-seronegative. Sequenced input: PBMCs.

CDR3 region: CASSLDRRQPQHF. Written as DNA, the CDR3 is TGTGCCAGCAGCTTAGACAGGCGTCAGCCCCAGCATTTT. The V call is TRBV7-2, the J call TRBJ1-5; D might be TRBD1 (5 bases). Germline V lookup: CDR1 SGHTA, CDR2 FQGNSA. V gave up 1 base and J gave up 6 bases, with 7 bases separating them. The CDR3 totals 13 residues. Using reference TRBV7-2 and TRBJ1-5 for the parts outside the CDR3, the full variable domain is GAGVSQSPSNKVTEKGKDVELRCDPISGHTALYWYRQSLGQGLEFLIYFQGNSAPDKSGLPSDRFSAERTGGSVSTLTIQRTQQEDSAVYLCASSLDRRQPQHFGDGTRLSIL.